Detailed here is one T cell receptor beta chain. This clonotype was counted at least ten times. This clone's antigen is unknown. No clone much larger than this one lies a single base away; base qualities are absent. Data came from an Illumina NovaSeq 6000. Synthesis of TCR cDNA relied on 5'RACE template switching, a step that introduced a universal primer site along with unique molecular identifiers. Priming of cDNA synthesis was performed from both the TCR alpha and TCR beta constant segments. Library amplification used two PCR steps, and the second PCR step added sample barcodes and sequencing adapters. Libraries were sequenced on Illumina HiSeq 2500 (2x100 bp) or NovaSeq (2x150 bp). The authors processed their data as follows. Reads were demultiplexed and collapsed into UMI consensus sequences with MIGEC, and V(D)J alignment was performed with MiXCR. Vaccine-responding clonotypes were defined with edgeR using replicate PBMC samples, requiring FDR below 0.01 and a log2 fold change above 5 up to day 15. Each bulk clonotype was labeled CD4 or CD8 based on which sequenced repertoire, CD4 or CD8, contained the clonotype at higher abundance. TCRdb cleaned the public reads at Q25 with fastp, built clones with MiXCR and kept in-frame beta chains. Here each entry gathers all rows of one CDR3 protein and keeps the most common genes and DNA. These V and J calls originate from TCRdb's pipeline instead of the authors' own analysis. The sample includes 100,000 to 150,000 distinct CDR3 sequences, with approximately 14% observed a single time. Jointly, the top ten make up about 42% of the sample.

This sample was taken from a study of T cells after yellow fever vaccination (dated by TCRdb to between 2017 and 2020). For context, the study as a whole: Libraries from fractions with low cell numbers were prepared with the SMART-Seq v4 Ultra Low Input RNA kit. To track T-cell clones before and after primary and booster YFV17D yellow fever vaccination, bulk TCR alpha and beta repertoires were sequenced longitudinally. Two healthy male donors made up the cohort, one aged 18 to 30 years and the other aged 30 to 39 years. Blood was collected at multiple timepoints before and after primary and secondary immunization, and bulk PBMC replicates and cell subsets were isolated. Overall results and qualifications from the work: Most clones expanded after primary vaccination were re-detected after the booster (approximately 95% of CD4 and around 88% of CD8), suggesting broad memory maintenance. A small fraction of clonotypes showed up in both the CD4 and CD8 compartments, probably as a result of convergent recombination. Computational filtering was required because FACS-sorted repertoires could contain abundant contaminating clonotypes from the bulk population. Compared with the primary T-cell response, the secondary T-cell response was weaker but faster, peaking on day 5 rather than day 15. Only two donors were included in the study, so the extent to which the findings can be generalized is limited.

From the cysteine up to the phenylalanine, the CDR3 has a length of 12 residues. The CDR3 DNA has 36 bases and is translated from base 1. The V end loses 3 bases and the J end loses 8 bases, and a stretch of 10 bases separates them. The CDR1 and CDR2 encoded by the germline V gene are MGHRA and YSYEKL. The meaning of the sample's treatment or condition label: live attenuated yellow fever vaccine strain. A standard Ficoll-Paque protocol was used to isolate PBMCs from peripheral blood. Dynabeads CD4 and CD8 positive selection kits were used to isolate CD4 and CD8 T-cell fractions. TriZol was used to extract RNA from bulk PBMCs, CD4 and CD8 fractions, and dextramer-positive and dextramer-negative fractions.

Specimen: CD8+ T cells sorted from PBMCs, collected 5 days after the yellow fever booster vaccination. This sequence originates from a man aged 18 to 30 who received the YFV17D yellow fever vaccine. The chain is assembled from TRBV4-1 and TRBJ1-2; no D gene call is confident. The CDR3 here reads CASSHVGGGYTF. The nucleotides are TGCGCCAGCAGCCACGTGGGCGGGGGCTACACCTTC.